A selection of T cell receptor beta chains follows, all from one sample in a study of response to subunit inactivated influenza vaccine. TCRdb re-called the RT-PCR reads through MiXCR, storing one row per CDR3 protein. The repertoire holds 650,000 to 800,000 distinct CDR3 sequences, with 15% to 20% as singletons. This material consisted of PBMCs from blood, taken more than 4 days after vaccination. Receptors were obtained from a man aged 50 or older who received an inactivated influenza vaccine. Each CDR3 is given with its conserved first and last residue. Each record gives: clone size, J gene, V gene, D gene, CDR3 protein, CDR3 DNA. The D gene is left open where the match is weak. A row's size may be missing; if present it is once, few, many or a size class.

abundance: few; j_gene: TRBJ2-2; v_gene: TRBV5-1; d_gene: TRBD1; CDR3aa: CASSPKGQGAYTGELFF; CDR3nt: TGCGCCAGCAGCCCAAAAGGACAGGGGGCTTACACCGGGGAGCTGTTTTTT
abundance: -; j_gene: TRBJ1-1; v_gene: TRBV6-1; d_gene: -; CDR3aa: CASSDQTVSTEAFF; CDR3nt: TGTGCCAGCAGTGACCAGACAGTATCCACTGAAGCTTTCTTT
abundance: many; j_gene: TRBJ1-5; v_gene: TRBV7-2; d_gene: -; CDR3aa: CASSSGGRQPQHF; CDR3nt: TGTGCCAGCAGTTCCGGGGGGCGCCAGCCCCAGCATTTT
abundance: few; j_gene: TRBJ2-1; v_gene: TRBV25-1; d_gene: TRBD2; CDR3aa: CASSERLAGGNNEQFF; CDR3nt: TGTGCCAGCAGTGAACGACTAGCGGGAGGAAACAATGAGCAGTTCTTC
abundance: few; j_gene: TRBJ1-2; v_gene: TRBV5-1; d_gene: -; CDR3aa: CASSLASDGYGYTF; CDR3nt: TGCGCCAGCAGCTTGGCCAGTGACGGCTATGGCTACACCTTC
abundance: -; j_gene: TRBJ1-1; v_gene: TRBV30; d_gene: -; CDR3aa: CAWSRDINTEAFF; CDR3nt: TGTGCCTGGAGCAGGGACATCAACACTGAAGCTTTCTTT
abundance: many; j_gene: TRBJ1-3; v_gene: TRBV28; d_gene: -; CDR3aa: CASSLMGAPDTIYF; CDR3nt: TGTGCCAGCAGTTTAATGGGGGCACCGGACACCATATATTTT
abundance: few; j_gene: TRBJ2-6; v_gene: TRBV4-2; d_gene: TRBD2; CDR3aa: CASSQELAGVYGANVLTF; CDR3nt: TGTGCCAGCAGCCAAGAACTAGCGGGGGTTTATGGGGCCAACGTCCTGACTTTC
abundance: few; j_gene: TRBJ2-7; v_gene: TRBV20-1; d_gene: -; CDR3aa: CSVIGLGYEQYF; CDR3nt: TGCAGTGTTATAGGGCTGGGCTACGAGCAGTACTTC
abundance: many; j_gene: TRBJ2-3; v_gene: TRBV7-2; d_gene: TRBD1; CDR3aa: CASSLRTGGPDTQYF; CDR3nt: TGTGCCAGCAGCTTGCGGACAGGGGGCCCCGATACGCAGTATTTT
abundance: few; j_gene: TRBJ2-7; v_gene: TRBV5-6; d_gene: -; CDR3aa: CASSFQGTPYEQYF; CDR3nt: TGTGCCAGCAGCTTCCAGGGGACTCCCTACGAGCAGTACTTC
abundance: -; j_gene: TRBJ2-1; v_gene: TRBV9; d_gene: -; CDR3aa: CASSVAPYRNEQFF; CDR3nt: TGTGCCAGCAGCGTAGCACCATACCGGAATGAGCAGTTCTTC
abundance: many; j_gene: TRBJ1-6; v_gene: TRBV4-3; d_gene: -; CDR3aa: CASSQGRGIWSPLHF; CDR3nt: TGCGCCAGCAGCCAAGGGAGGGGGATTTGGTCACCCCTCCACTTT